A selection of T cell receptor beta chains follows, all from one sample in a study of vaccination effects on CD4 cells after COVID-19. TCRdb's copy holds only in-frame clones and misses some; the assay was immunoSEQ multiplex PCR. The repertoire has tens of thousands of clones, around 79% of them found once; the top ten carry 2.5% to 3.5%. Antigens of these TCRs are unknown. Here the sequenced sample was CD4+ T cells from PBMCs cultured with HCoV-NL63 spike peptides, taken before COVID-19 vaccination. These receptors were taken from a human donor who received a COVID-19 vaccine. Each CDR3 is given with its conserved first and last residue.

>TRBV7-7|16|TRBJ2-3
CASSQLAGGSTDTQYF
>TRBV6-1|16|TRBJ1-5
CASSEAGTGINQPQHF
>TRBV3-1/TRBV3-2|16|TRBJ2-5
CASSLPQGGDLETQYF
>TRBV3-1/TRBV3-2|15|TRBJ2-5
CASSQDRDRGRAQYF
>TRBV5-4|16|TRBJ1-1
CASSLKPGGLNTEAFF
>TRBV28|14|TRBJ1-5
CATETGSGSQPQHF
>TRBV5-8|11|TRBJ1-1
CASSFNTEAFF
>TRBV2|12|TRBJ1-2
CASSSGGVGYTF
>TRBV6-5|14|TRBJ1-6
CASRRTGFNSPLHF
>TRBV7-2|15|TRBJ1-5
CASSLSSRGEQPQHF
>TRBV24-1|15|TRBJ1-4
CATSDARGTQEKLFF
>TRBV7-3|19|TRBJ2-3
CASSSDSGTSRSPTDTQYF
>TRBV2|14|TRBJ1-1
CASSNTGLNTEAFF
>TRBV2|13|TRBJ2-2
CASSKTNTGELFF